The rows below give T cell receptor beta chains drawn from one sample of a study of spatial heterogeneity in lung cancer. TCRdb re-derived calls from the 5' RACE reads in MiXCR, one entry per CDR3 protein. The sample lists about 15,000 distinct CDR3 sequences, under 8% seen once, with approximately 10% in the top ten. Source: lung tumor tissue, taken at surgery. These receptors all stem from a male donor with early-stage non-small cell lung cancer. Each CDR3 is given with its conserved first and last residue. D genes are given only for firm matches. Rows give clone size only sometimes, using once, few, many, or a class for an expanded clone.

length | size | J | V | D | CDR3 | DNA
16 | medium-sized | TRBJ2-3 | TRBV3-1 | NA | CASSQEFGGYTDTQYF | TGTGCCAGCAGCCAAGAGTTCGGCGGCTACACAGATACGCAGTATTTT
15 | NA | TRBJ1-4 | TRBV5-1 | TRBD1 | CASSPGGIVREKLFF | TGCGCCAGCAGCCCAGGGGGGATCGTGCGGGAAAAACTGTTTTTT
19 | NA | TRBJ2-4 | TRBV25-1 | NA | CASRYRTQSIDIAKNIQYF | TGTGCCAGCAGGTACCGGACCCAAAGCATCGACATAGCCAAAAACATTCAGTACTTC
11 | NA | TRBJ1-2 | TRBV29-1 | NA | CSVEDRSSYTF | TGCAGCGTTGAAGATCGTTCCAGCTACACCTTC
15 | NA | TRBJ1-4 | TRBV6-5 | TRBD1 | CASSLYGDRREKLFF | TGTGCCAGCAGTTTATATGGGGACAGGCGTGAAAAACTGTTTTTT
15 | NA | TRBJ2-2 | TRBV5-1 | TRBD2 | CASSLRLADTGELFF | TGCGCCAGCAGCTTGAGGCTAGCGGACACCGGGGAGCTGTTTTTT
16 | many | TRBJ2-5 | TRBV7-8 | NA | CASRPGAGTGQETQYF | TGTGCCAGCAGGCCTGGGGCAGGGACGGGGCAAGAGACCCAGTACTTC
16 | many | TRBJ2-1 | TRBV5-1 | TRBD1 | CASSLMVGQGFNEQFF | TGCGCCAGCAGCTTGATGGTCGGACAGGGGTTCAATGAGCAGTTCTTC
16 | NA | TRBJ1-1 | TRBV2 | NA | CASSEYRGRRGTEAFF | TGTGCCAGCAGTGAATATCGGGGGCGGCGGGGCACTGAAGCTTTCTTT
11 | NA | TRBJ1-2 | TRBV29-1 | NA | CSAGTAYGYTF | TGCAGCGCGGGGACGGCTTATGGCTACACCTTC
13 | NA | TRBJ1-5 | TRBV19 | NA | CASSTVKNQPQHF | TGTGCCAGTAGTACGGTGAAGAATCAGCCCCAGCATTTT
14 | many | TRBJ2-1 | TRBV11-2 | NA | CASSLGFSSHEQFF | TGTGCCAGCAGCTTAGGGTTCAGCAGCCATGAGCAGTTCTTC
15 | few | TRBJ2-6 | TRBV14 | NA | CASSQDGGKGSVLTF | TGTGCCAGCAGCCAAGATGGGGGGAAGGGCTCCGTCCTGACTTTC
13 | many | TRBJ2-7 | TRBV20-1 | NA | CSATGHEIYEQYF | TGCAGTGCTACGGGACACGAGATCTACGAGCAGTACTTC
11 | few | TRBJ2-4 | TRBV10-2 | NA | CASSTGNIQYF | TGCGCCAGTTCGACTGGAAACATTCAGTACTTC
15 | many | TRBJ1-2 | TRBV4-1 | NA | CASSRAGAYNYGYTF | TGCGCCAGCAGCCGAGCAGGGGCATATAACTATGGCTACACCTTC
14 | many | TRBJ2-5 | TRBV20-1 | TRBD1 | CSALRIEGGETQYF | TGCAGTGCTCTCCGAATCGAAGGGGGCGAGACCCAGTACTTC
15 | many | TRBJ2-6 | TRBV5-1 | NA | CASSLEITGANVLTF | TGCGCCAGCAGCTTGGAGATTACTGGGGCCAACGTCCTGACTTTC
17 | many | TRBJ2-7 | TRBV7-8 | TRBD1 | CASSLRDRGGASSEQYF | TGTGCCAGCAGCCTCCGGGACAGGGGAGGGGCCTCATCCGAGCAGTACTTC
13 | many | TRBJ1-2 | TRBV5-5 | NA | CASSLLTNYGYTF | TGTGCCAGCAGCTTGCTGACCAACTATGGCTACACCTTC
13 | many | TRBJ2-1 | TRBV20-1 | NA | CSASSVSYNEQFF | TGCAGTGCTAGCTCAGTTTCCTACAATGAGCAGTTCTTC
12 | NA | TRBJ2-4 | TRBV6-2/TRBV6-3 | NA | CAGGSAYGLQYF | TGTGCCGGCGGAAGTGCTTATGGCCTTCAGTACTTC
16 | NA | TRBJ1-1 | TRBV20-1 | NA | CSARRTGGLKDTEAFF | TGCAGTGCTCGACGCACGGGAGGGCTTAAGGACACTGAAGCTTTCTTT
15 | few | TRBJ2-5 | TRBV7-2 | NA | CASSLAKTTQETQYF | TGTGCCAGCAGCTTAGCGAAAACGACTCAAGAGACCCAGTACTTC
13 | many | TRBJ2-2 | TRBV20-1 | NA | CSAFLSLTGELFF | TGCAGTGCTTTTTTGTCTCTTACCGGGGAGCTGTTTTTT
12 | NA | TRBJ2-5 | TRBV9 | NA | CASSSGLGTQYF | TGTGCCAGCAGCTCAGGGTTGGGGACCCAGTACTTC
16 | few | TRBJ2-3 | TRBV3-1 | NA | CASSLSGTRTTDTQYF | TGTGCCAGCTCCTTATCCGGGACCCGGACCACAGATACGCAGTATTTT
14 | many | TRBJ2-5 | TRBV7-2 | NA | CASSAVLGVETQYF | TGTGCCAGCAGCGCAGTCTTAGGGGTGGAGACCCAGTACTTC
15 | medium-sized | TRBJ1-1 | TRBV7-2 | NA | CASSFNRVPNTEAFF | TGTGCCAGCAGCTTCAACAGGGTCCCGAACACTGAAGCTTTCTTT
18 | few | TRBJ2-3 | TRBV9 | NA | CASSVVPASPTITDTQYF | TGTGCCAGCAGCGTAGTCCCCGCTAGCCCAACTATCACAGATACGCAGTATTTT
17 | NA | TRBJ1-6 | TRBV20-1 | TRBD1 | CSARDSGRGTYNSPLHF | TGCAGTGCTAGAGATAGCGGCAGGGGGACTTATAATTCACCCCTCCACTTT
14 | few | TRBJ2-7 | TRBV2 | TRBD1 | CASSLGQGADEQYF | TGTGCCAGCAGCCTAGGACAGGGGGCTGACGAGCAGTACTTC
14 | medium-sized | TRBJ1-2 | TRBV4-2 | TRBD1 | CASSQETGNYGYTF | TGTGCCAGCAGCCAAGAGACAGGGAACTATGGCTACACCTTC
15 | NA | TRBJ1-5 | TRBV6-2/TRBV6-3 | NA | CASSPAGNSNQPQHF | TGTGCCAGCAGCCCAGCGGGCAATAGCAATCAGCCCCAGCATTTT
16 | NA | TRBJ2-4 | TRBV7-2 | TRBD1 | CASSLNPTGGGNIQYF | TGTGCCAGCAGCTTAAACCCGACAGGGGGCGGAAACATTCAGTACTTC
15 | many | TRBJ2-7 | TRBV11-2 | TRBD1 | CASSYRDRGYNEQYF | TGTGCCAGCAGCTACCGGGACAGGGGGTACAACGAGCAGTACTTC
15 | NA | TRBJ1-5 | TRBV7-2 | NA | CASSLDPGSNQPQHF | TGTGCCAGCAGCTTAGACCCGGGTAGCAATCAGCCCCAGCATTTT
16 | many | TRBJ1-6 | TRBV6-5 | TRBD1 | CASSYLGQVFNSPLHF | TGTGCCAGCAGTTACTTGGGACAGGTTTTTAATTCACCCCTCCACTTT
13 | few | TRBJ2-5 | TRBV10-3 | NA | CAISHTGGETQYF | TGTGCCATCAGTCACACAGGTGGAGAGACCCAGTACTTC
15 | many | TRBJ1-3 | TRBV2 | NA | CASTQEQGAGNTIYF | TGTGCCAGCACCCAGGAGCAGGGCGCTGGAAACACCATATATTTT
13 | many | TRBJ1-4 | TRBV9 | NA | CASSPNSNEKLFF | TGTGCCAGCAGTCCGAACTCTAATGAAAAACTGTTTTTT
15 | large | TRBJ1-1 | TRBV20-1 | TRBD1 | CSASRDRGLDTEAFF | TGCAGTGCTAGCCGGGACAGGGGGCTTGACACTGAAGCTTTCTTT
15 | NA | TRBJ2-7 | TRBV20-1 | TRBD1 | CSARDLDRGLNEQYF | TGCAGTGCTAGAGATTTGGACAGGGGGCTTAACGAGCAGTACTTC
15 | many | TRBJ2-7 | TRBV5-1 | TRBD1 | CASSLAGQGSGEQYF | TGCGCCAGCAGCTTGGCGGGACAGGGATCTGGCGAGCAGTACTTC
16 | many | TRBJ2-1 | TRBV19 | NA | CASSMQGLAPYNEQFF | TGTGCCAGTAGTATGCAGGGCCTAGCTCCATACAATGAGCAGTTCTTC
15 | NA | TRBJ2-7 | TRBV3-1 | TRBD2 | CASSQAWEGLYEQYF | TGTGCCAGCAGCCAAGCGTGGGAGGGCCTTTACGAGCAGTACTTC
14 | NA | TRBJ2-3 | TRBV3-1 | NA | CASSQFGGTDTQYF | TGTGCCAGCAGCCAATTTGGTGGCACAGATACGCAGTATTTT
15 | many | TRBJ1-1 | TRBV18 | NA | CASSPRSGENTEAFF | TGTGCCAGCTCACCACGGAGCGGAGAGAACACTGAAGCTTTCTTT
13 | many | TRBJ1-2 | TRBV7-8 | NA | CASSLGITGGYTF | TGTGCCAGCAGCTTAGGGATTACGGGAGGCTACACCTTC
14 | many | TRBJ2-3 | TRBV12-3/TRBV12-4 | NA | CASSFGQSTDTQYF | TGTGCCAGCAGTTTTGGGCAGAGCACAGATACGCAGTATTTT
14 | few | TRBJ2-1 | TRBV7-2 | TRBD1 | CASSLAGQVDEQFF | TGTGCCAGCAGCTTAGCGGGACAGGTCGATGAGCAGTTCTTC
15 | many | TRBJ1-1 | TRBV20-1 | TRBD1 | CSANRDRGLATEAFF | TGCAGTGCTAACCGGGACAGGGGCCTGGCCACTGAAGCTTTCTTT
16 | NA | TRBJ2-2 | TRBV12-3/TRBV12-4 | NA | CASSWSAHSNTGELFF | TGTGCCAGCAGTTGGTCAGCACATTCGAACACCGGGGAGCTGTTTTTT
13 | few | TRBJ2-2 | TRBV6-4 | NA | CASTDLDPGELFF | TGTGCCAGCACTGACTTAGATCCCGGGGAGCTGTTTTTT
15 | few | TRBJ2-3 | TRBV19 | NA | CASSTRGDGTDTQYF | TGTGCCAGTAGCACCCGAGGGGACGGCACAGATACGCAGTATTTT
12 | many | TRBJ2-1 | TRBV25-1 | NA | CASSDSLSEQFF | TGTGCCAGCAGCGACAGCCTGTCTGAGCAGTTCTTC